These 20 T cell receptor beta chains originate from one sample sequenced in a study of spatial heterogeneity in lung cancer. MiXCR was run by TCRdb on the 5' RACE reads, yielding one entry per CDR3 protein. The sample lists fewer than 60,000 distinct CDR3 sequences, roughly 7.4% seen once, with roughly 35% in the top ten. Time point indicated: blood at routine non-recurrence follow-up after resection. Extraction of whole RNA from tumor, nontumor lung or frozen PBMC preceded unsorted sequencing. The sequencing here drew on PBMCs, taken at follow-up. All receptors come from a female donor with early-stage non-small cell lung cancer.

V gene TRBV12-3 or TRBV12-4 combines with J gene TRBJ1-3; D not resolved. The germline V and J ends were trimmed by 4 bases and 0 bases, with 4 bases remaining between them. The CDR3 spans 13 residues. CDR3 coding DNA: TGTGCCAGCAGTTCTAGCTCTGGAAACACCATATATTTT. It translates to CASSSSSGNTIYF.

In its sample, this clonotype was seen a few times. V usage is TRBV16 and J usage is TRBJ2-2, with D possibly matching TRBD2 (6 bases). The CDR3 is 17 residues long. Germline V CDR1 and CDR2: KGHSY, FQNENV. V gave up 8 bases and J gave up 0 bases, with 19 bases separating them. CDR3 amino acids: CASRPGLQMSNTGELFF. DNA for the CDR3: TGTGCCAGCCGACCGGGACTCCAGATGTCGAACACCGGGGAGCTGTTTTTT.

This clonotype was counted at least ten times. The chain combines TRBV30 with TRBJ2-2; TRBD1 is a possible D gene (6 bases). V lost 2 bases and J 2 bases, leaving 9 bases between the germline ends. The CDR3 length is 14 residues. Per the germline V gene, CDR1 is GTSNPN and CDR2 is SVGIG (reference sequence). The CDR3 nucleotides read TGTGCCTGGAGTCCGGGACAAAACACCGGGGAGCTGTTTTTT. Its translation: CAWSPGQNTGELFF.

The V gene is TRBV7-2, the J gene TRBJ2-5, with D unresolved. The CDR3 extends over 14 amino acids. CDR1 is SGHTA and CDR2 is FQGNSA in the germline V gene. V dropped 5 bases and J dropped 5 bases, with 15 bases sitting between them. CDR3 coding DNA: TGTGCCAGCAGCCGCCTGGTCGGTCGGGAGACCCAGTACTTC. Its protein product is CASSRLVGRETQYF.

In this sample, this clonotype turned up many times. The chain couples TRBV18 to TRBJ2-1; tentatively, D is TRBD1 or TRBD2 (5 bases each). This CDR3 contains 15 residues. From germline, CDR1 is KGHSH and CDR2 LQKENI. V lost 2 bases, J lost 5 bases, and 13 bases lay in between. This CDR3 is CASSPEAGSNNEQFF. CDR3 nucleotide sequence: TGTGCCAGCTCACCAGAGGCAGGGAGTAACAATGAGCAGTTCTTC.

In nucleotides, the CDR3 is TGTGCCAGCAGTGGGGAAAGAGCCCAGCATTTT. Translation gives CASSGERAQHF. The J gene is TRBJ1-5, the V gene TRBV2, with D uncertain. This CDR3 is 11 amino acids long. The ends were cut back, 4 bases at V and 11 bases at J, with 9 bases in the middle. The germline CDR1 and CDR2 sequences are SNHLY and FYNNEI.

This clonotype was counted ten times or more. V is TRBV28 and J is TRBJ2-7, with TRBD2 matching 7 bases. The CDR3 contains 13 residues. Losses at the gene ends were 5 bases for V and 4 bases for J; bases not matched to a gene: 5. Germline lookup yields CDR1 MDHEN and CDR2 SYDVKM. CDR3 protein: CASSLGGVYEQYF. The DNA of the CDR3 is TGTGCCAGCAGTCTGGGGGGGGTATACGAGCAGTACTTC.

V gene TRBV7-2 combines with J gene TRBJ2-3; D possibly uses TRBD1 or TRBD2 (5 bases each). Germline V gene lookup returns CDR1 SGHTA and CDR2 FQGNSA. The CDR3 extends over 18 amino acids. V was trimmed by 3 bases and J by 0 bases, leaving 19 bases between them. The CDR3: CASSFWGPSLFSTDTQYF. The CDR3, as DNA: TGTGCCAGCAGCTTTTGGGGACCCTCCCTTTTTAGCACAGATACGCAGTATTTT.

Ten or more counts support this clonotype. The chain uses TRBV5-6 and TRBJ2-5; 7 bases match TRBD1. With 2 bases clipped from V and 2 bases from J, the junction kept 3 bases outside the gene matches. The CDR3 length is 14 residues. Germline lookup yields CDR1 SGHDT and CDR2 YYEEEE. CDR3 in DNA: TGTGCCAGCAGCTTAGGGACAGTGCAAGAGACCCAGTACTTC. It encodes CASSLGTVQETQYF.

The rearrangement uses TRBV27 and TRBJ2-2, with D tentatively TRBD1 (6 bases). Per germline, CDR1 MNHEY and CDR2 SMNVEV (reference sequence). CDR3 size: 17 residues. Trimming pared 3 bases from V and 0 bases from J, leaving 14 bases between. In DNA, the CDR3 is TGTGCCAGCAGTTTCCGCAACAGGGCGACGAACACCGGGGAGCTGTTTTTT. This codes for CASSFRNRATNTGELFF.

This clonotype occurred a few times. The CDR3 spells CASSVSLPSSGANVLTF. The CDR3 DNA follows: TGTGCCAGCAGCGTTAGTCTACCCAGCTCTGGGGCCAACGTCCTGACTTTC. The V and J genes are TRBV6-1 and TRBJ2-6; D not certain. Trimming took 6 bases from V and 0 from J, leaving 15 bases between them. The CDR3 totals 17 residues. Germline V gives CDR1 MNHNS, CDR2 SASEGT.

The V gene is TRBV20-1, the J gene TRBJ2-5, with 8 positions matching TRBD2. The CDR3 loop spans 14 amino acids. Looked up from germline, CDR1 is DFQATT and CDR2 is SNEGSKA (reference sequence). Unmatched junction bases numbered 7, after V lost 6 bases and J lost 1 base. CDR3 sequence (DNA): TGCAGTGCCCTCGGGCTAGCGGGCCAAGAGACCCAGTACTTC. Protein: CSALGLAGQETQYF.

This clonotype was detected ten times or more. The CDR3 is CASGSQGRNTEAFF. For the CDR3, the DNA is TGTGCCAGCGGGTCACAGGGGAGAAACACTGAAGCTTTCTTT. The V gene is TRBV6-2 or TRBV6-3, the J gene TRBJ1-1; TRBD1 matches 7 bases. V was pared by 8 bases and J by 2 bases, with 8 bases of the junction left unmatched. The germline CDR1 and CDR2 sequences are MNHEY and SVGEGT. This CDR3 region has 14 residues.

The chain combines TRBV27 with TRBJ1-2; no reliable D call. Trimming pared 4 bases from V and 6 bases from J, leaving 12 bases between. This CDR3 contains 13 residues. CDR1 is MNHEY, CDR2 SMNVEV, per germline (reference sequence). The CDR3 region is CASSSLMTNGYTF. CDR3 bases: TGTGCCAGCAGTTCCCTCATGACAAATGGCTACACCTTC.

This clonotype was recorded at least ten times. This sequence joins TRBV5-6 and TRBJ1-1, with D possibly being TRBD1 (5 bases). This CDR3 has 14 amino acids. CDR1 and CDR2 (germline): SGHDT, YYEEEE. V dropped 0 bases and J dropped 4 bases, with 10 bases sitting between them. The CDR3 spells CASSLAWGVTEAFF. The CDR3 nucleotides read TGTGCCAGCAGCTTGGCCTGGGGGGTCACTGAAGCTTTCTTT.

The gene calls are TRBV12-3 or TRBV12-4 and TRBJ2-3, with 8 bases matching TRBD1. V gave up 2 bases and J gave up 4 bases; unmatched junction bases: 2. CDR3 size: 14 residues. The CDR3 nucleotides are TGTGCCAGCAGTTTATGGACAGGGTCAGATACGCAGTATTTT. This sequence encodes CASSLWTGSDTQYF.

V usage is TRBV12-3 or TRBV12-4 and J usage is TRBJ2-3, with D hard to call. The CDR3 sequence is 13 residues long. Trimming removed 3 bases at V and 5 bases at J, with 9 bases between. CDR3 loop: CASSFVRRDTQYF. As DNA, the CDR3 is TGTGCCAGCAGTTTCGTTCGTAGAGATACGCAGTATTTT.

This clonotype occurred many times. The chain has TRBV7-2 and TRBJ2-2; D might be TRBD2 (5 bases). The V end was cut by 5 bases, the J end by 5 bases, with 9 bases between. Germline loops: CDR1 SGHTA, CDR2 FQGNSA. The CDR3 runs to 13 residues. The CDR3 loop is CASSLRTTGELFF. The CDR3 nucleotides read TGTGCCAGCAGCCTCCGGACTACCGGGGAGCTGTTTTTT. Full variable domain (outside the CDR3, taken from reference TRBV7-2 and TRBJ2-2): GAGVSQSPSNKVTEKGKDVELRCDPISGHTALYWYRQSLGQGLEFLIYFQGNSAPDKSGLPSDRFSAERTGGSVSTLTIQRTQQEDSAVYLCASSLRTTGELFFGEGSRLTVL.

This clonotype came up a few times. The chain couples TRBV15 to TRBJ2-3, with D tentatively TRBD1 (5 bases). This CDR3 is 15 amino acids long. The ends were cut back, 2 bases at V and 0 bases at J, with 9 bases in the middle. The germline CDR1 and CDR2 sequences are LNHNV and YYDKDF (reference sequence). CDR3 residues: CATSRRGRSTDTQYF. CDR3 nucleotide sequence: TGTGCCACCAGCAGAAGGGGTCGGAGCACAGATACGCAGTATTTT.

This chain connects TRBV20-1 to TRBJ2-5; 7 bases fit TRBD1. Germline CDR1 and CDR2: DFQATT and SNEGSKA (reference sequence). With 4 bases clipped from V and 5 bases from J, the junction kept 7 bases outside the gene matches. The CDR3 spans 13 residues. The DNA of the CDR3 is TGCAGTGCTAAGAGGGGGCCGATTGAGACCCAGTACTTC. Its translation is CSAKRGPIETQYF.